The source of this T cell receptor beta chain is a study of cytomegalovirus exposure and HLA in healthy donors (dated by TCRdb to 2017 to 2019). In the study overall: According to an earlier analysis of several hundred of the donors, 150 million to 200 million T cells yielded 90 million to 140 million unique TCR beta sequences and around 280 Gb of sequence data. To predict cytomegalovirus infection status, the study combined high-throughput TCR immunosequencing, statistical association of individual TCRs with disease status, and machine learning. HLA typing included class I and class II loci at four-digit resolution. Typing coverage differed by locus: A, B, C, DRB1 and DQB1 were typed in about 620-640 donors, DQA1 in about 550, DPA1 in some 610, and DPB1 in approximately 450. Of the roughly 390 genotyped donors, less than 90% were placed in the genetic ancestry cluster associated with self-reported Caucasian donors. An earlier analysis of 587 of the donors applied high-throughput TCR beta sequencing to assess whether each TCR beta V gene segment acted as functional or pseudogenic. A later genetic analysis used genome-wide SNP genotypes for about 55% of the 666 donors, treating that subset as a discovery cohort. Donor age, sex, ethnicity and CMV serostatus were compiled together with the repertoire data. Roughly 5 DR-DQ haplotypes were treated as single units for association and clustering because of strong linkage in the cohort. Among 300 to 450 genotyped donors of the cohort, an average of around 240,000 unique TCR beta nucleotide sequences were sequenced per donor, roughly 20% of them non-productive. Rather than drawing on any new phenotypic data, the later analysis identified candidate immune exposures from TCR beta sequences and the way those sequences occurred across donors. An early release covering around 630 HLA-typed donors comprised approximately 300 gigabases of sequencing data and around 86 million unique TCR sequences. Every repertoire in the discovery cohort had been generated on one and the same sequencing platform. The aim of the study was to test whether cataloging public T cell receptors could identify signatures of past pathogen exposure. The study profiled the T cell repertoires of 500 to 800 subjects by immunosequencing and related them to cytomegalovirus serostatus. Along with the roughly 700-subject first cohort, a separate validation cohort of over 90 different subjects was used. A later analysis re-analyzed previously published TCR beta repertoires from 600 to 850 donors and added high-resolution HLA genotyping to study TCR occurrence patterns. Results the study describes overall, beyond this receptor: Over 15 rarely observed V segments, including chromosome 9 orphons, were excluded from the earlier analysis of approximately 600 of the donors because counts were too low. Because HLA typing was unavailable for some donors at each locus, only the typed subset was used in association tests. Roughly uniform sequencing depth across donors was assumed in presence/absence analyses, although this assumption may not hold. A cluster of highly shared sequence variants was judged likely to represent a technical artifact of the sequencing pipeline. Linkage disequilibrium might explain the correlated functional status among segregating V segments, but an unknown experimental factor could not be ruled out. In a later analysis, HLA-associated TCR beta chains were found to be more clonally expanded and to have lower generation probabilities than equally common non-associated chains. Some IMGT-functional V segments, including TRBV6-2 and TRBV6-3, could not be distinguished by the 87-base-pair reads and were therefore excluded. Strong co-occurrence of HLA alleles, especially DR and DQ, made assigning TCR associations to individual alleles difficult. The cohort was sequenced for TCR beta chains only, and without alpha or paired-chain data the features that could be detected were limited. A further reported finding was that TCR beta sequences accurately predicted the HLA-A and HLA-B alleles for most subjects in the first cohort. A later analysis reported that several top co-occurrence clusters appeared linked to parvovirus B19, influenza, CMV and Epstein-Barr virus. Broadly in line with IMGT annotations, most TCR beta V segments showed up in productive rearrangements about 87% or about 30% of the time in an earlier analysis of around 550 of the donors. A later analysis found that most CMV-associated TCR beta chains appeared HLA-restricted, with HLA associations seemingly driven largely by CMV exposure. A total of fewer than 200 TCR beta chains were listed by the study as associated with cytomegalovirus. Most TCR sequences were observed very rarely across donors, whereas some public TCRs were present in many individuals. In a later analysis, about 17,000 TCR beta sequences were associated with specific HLA alleles at a false discovery rate of 0.05. According to a later genetic analysis, donors in an Asian-associated ancestry cluster had fewer N-insertions in productive TCRs than the approximately 630-donor mean. In both the original and validation cohorts, the classifier was reported to diagnose cytomegalovirus status with high specificity and sensitivity. The authors suggested that the approach could potentially be extended to other disease states and immunological phenotypes. For the cohort, immune exposure information was limited to CMV serostatus. V-gene and J-gene trimming of TCR beta chains was associated with a missense DCLRE1C variant in a later genetic analysis, and the association was replicated in an independent cohort. A later analysis found that TCR association rates varied across HLA loci, with DRB1 alleles showing the most associated TCRs and HLA-C alleles the fewest. In vitro tests confirmed that a few of the cytomegalovirus-associated TCR beta chains recognize cytomegalovirus antigens.

The CDR3 covers 11 residues, taking in both the cysteine and the phenylalanine. Just the 33-base CDR3 DNA is kept, in frame starting at base 1. V loses 0 bases, J loses 5 bases, and the germline ends lie 4 bases apart. From a lookup of the germline V gene (reference sequence), CDR1 and CDR2 are GTSNPN and SVGIG. Points on this clone: What antigen it recognizes has not been identified. Nothing much larger sits one base from this clone, and base qualities are not available.

The library was built by means of the immunoSEQ multiplex PCR assay. For the multiplex PCR, a mixture combining 60 forward primers for TCR Vbeta segments and 13 reverse primers for TCR Jbeta segments was used. Amplification of the CDR3 region of rearranged TCR beta genes was performed with a multiplex PCR assay on genomic DNA. Amplified TCR beta libraries were sequenced as 87-base-pair reads on the Illumina HiSeq System. In the authors' own workflow: A later analysis counted tens of millions of unique TCR beta chains across the 640 or so repertoires, and around 9.9 million of these chains were shared by at least two donors. Raw reads were error-corrected and collapsed into unique sequences with a nearest-neighbor algorithm that merged closely related sequences to remove PCR and sequencing errors. To assign V, D and J gene segments, CDR3 sequences were aligned to IMGT reference sequences. Each retained sequence needed at least a six-nucleotide match to both a V gene segment and a J gene segment. Rearrangements were classified as productive when the CDR3 lacked stop codons and remained in frame with V and J, and all other rearrangements were classified as non-productive. CDR3 was defined by IMGT convention, running from the second conserved V-encoded cysteine to the conserved J-encoded phenylalanine. In an earlier analysis of 587 of the donors, sequences lacking an unambiguous match to a single V gene segment were excluded. An earlier analysis of fewer than 650 of the donors classified V segments as functional when productive rearrangements were above 56.7% and as segregating when the standard deviation between donors was above 5%. A statistical classification framework was built to diagnose cytomegalovirus status from the catalog of TCR beta chain sequences. A later analysis assigned V and J genes by comparing TCR nucleotide sequences with IMGT/GENE-DB human TR gene sequences. A later analysis assigned CDR3 sequences and most-parsimonious VDJ recombination scenarios with the TCRdist pipeline. A later analysis defined each TCR beta chain by its CDR3 amino acid sequence plus V-gene family, and excluded reads lacking a unique V-gene family. A later analysis removed 592 highly shared, low-generation-probability nucleotide sequences to deal with suspected cross-contamination and a sequencing artifact. A later analysis calculated a clonal expansion index for each public chain from normalized within-repertoire ranks of inferred template counts. A later analysis computed generation probabilities with a VDJ recombination model fitted to out-of-frame rearrangements, and checked the results against IGoR. In a later analysis, TCR-TCR, TCR-HLA and TCR-CMV co-occurrence was scored with hypergeometric tests, and a repertoire-size bias correction was applied to TCR pairs. To estimate false discovery rates, a later analysis permuted the HLA or CMV assignments 20 times. A later analysis grouped co-occurring TCRs with DBSCAN, adding TCRdist sequence similarity when clustering within HLA-allele-positive subsets. For co-occurrence clustering, repertoires with fewer than 30,000 or more than 120,000 public chains were excluded, along with roughly 5 repertoires with anomalous nucleotide sharing. Drawn from immuneACCESS, this table holds only the in-frame rearrangements with V and J called that TCRdb kept. Clones are partly lost; checked studies trace under half to an unresolved V gene and leave the rest unexplained. That table gives V, J and clone size, and the DNA gave D and trimming. Within this sample are about 160,000 clones, with roughly 85% of them counted one time only. Roughly 1.9% of the sample belongs to the ten largest clones.

The cohort comprised approximately 700 healthy bone marrow donors. All cohort members were sampled while nominally healthy, although unrecorded immune exposures were likely present. The donor tested CMV seronegative, placing the donor among the 300 to 450 seronegative members of the cohort. A peripheral blood sample was provided by each donor, and peripheral blood mononuclear cells were used for TCR beta sequencing. The Qiagen DNeasy Blood Extraction Kit was used to extract genomic DNA from the blood cell samples. The TCR comes from a man aged 40-55 years in good health and CMV-seronegative. The sequencing sample was made of PBMCs. The sequence joins TRBV30 to TRBJ2-5, with the D gene call left open. The CDR3 in this case is CAWSVSETQYF. The DNA reads as follows: TGTGCCTGGAGTGTTAGTGAGACCCAGTACTTC.